These T cell receptor beta chains were read from a single sample in a study of T cell responses to AZD1222 COVID-19 vaccine. Using immunoSEQ multiplex PCR, the repertoire was profiled, and TCRdb retains in-frame clones only, with some absent. Here the sample spans roughly 110,000 clones, 87% being singletons. The sample was peripheral blood, taken 28 days after the second AZD1222 dose. The receptors here all came from an adult who received the AZD1222 COVID-19 vaccine. Each CDR3 is given with its conserved first and last residue. D genes are given only for firm matches. The size entry is marked missing in some rows and otherwise reads once, few, many or a size class.

>once|TRBJ2-2|NA|TRBV19
TGTGCCAGTAAAAGGGACAATCCCCCCCCGGGGCAGCTGTTTTTT
CASKRDNPPPGQLFF
>NA|TRBJ2-3|NA|TRBV7-9
TGTGCCAGCAGCTTAGGAGGACAGTCAGATACGCAGTATTTT
CASSLGGQSDTQYF
>NA|TRBJ2-6|NA|TRBV24-1
TGTGCCACCAGTGATTCTGGGGCCAACGTCCTGACTTTC
CATSDSGANVLTF
>NA|TRBJ2-7|NA|TRBV28
TGTGCCAGCAGTCCCAGGGCGGTGACCTACGAGCAGTACTTC
CASSPRAVTYEQYF
>few|TRBJ2-3|TRBD2|TRBV11-2
TGTGCCAGCAGCACCCATAGCGGGGGGAGCACAGATACGCAGTATTTT
CASSTHSGGSTDTQYF
>NA|TRBJ1-4|NA|TRBV7-2
TGTGCCAGCAGCATCAGAGGAGATGAAAAACTGTTTTTT
CASSIRGDEKLFF
>few|TRBJ2-1|TRBD1|TRBV5-1
TGCGCCAGCAGCTCCGGGACAGGTTACAATGAGCAGTTCTTC
CASSSGTGYNEQFF
>NA|TRBJ1-1|TRBD1|TRBV6-5
TGTGCCAGCAGTCGGGACAGGGTGAACACTGAAGCTTTCTTT
CASSRDRVNTEAFF
>NA|TRBJ2-1|NA|TRBV10-3
TGTGCCACCTCGGGCCCAAACAATGGGCAGTTCTTC
CATSGPNNGQFF
>NA|TRBJ2-5|TRBD2|TRBV6-5
TGTGCCAGCAGTTGGTCTAGCGGGGGGCAAGAGACCCAGTACTTC
CASSWSSGGQETQYF
>NA|TRBJ1-1|NA|TRBV4-1
TGCGCCAGCAGCCAAGATACAGGGAGGACTGAAGCTTTCTTT
CASSQDTGRTEAFF
>few|TRBJ1-4|TRBD1|TRBV18
TGTGCCAGCTCTCCAACGACAGGGGATAATGAAAAACTGTTTTTT
CASSPTTGDNEKLFF
>NA|TRBJ1-6|TRBD1|TRBV11-2
TGTGCCAGCAGCTCCCGACAGGGAGATAATTCACCCCTCCACTTT
CASSSRQGDNSPLHF
>NA|TRBJ1-2|NA|TRBV6-1
TGTGCCAGCAGTGGAATTAACTCCCGGCCCTCCCGGACTAACTATGGCTACACCTTC
CASSGINSRPSRTNYGYTF
>NA|TRBJ2-1|NA|TRBV5-4
TGTGCCAGCAGCTGGGGGGCAGGGTTCTATGAGCAGTTCTTC
CASSWGAGFYEQFF
>NA|TRBJ1-5|NA|TRBV7-9
TGTGCCAGCAGCTCGGCGGCCAGCTTAGGTCAGCCCCAGCATTTT
CASSSAASLGQPQHF
>NA|TRBJ2-3|NA|TRBV6-6
TGTGCCAGCAGTCCTGACATTGTTCGCGCAGATACGCAGTATTTT
CASSPDIVRADTQYF
>NA|TRBJ2-7|TRBD1|TRBV28
TGTGCCAGCAGTACAGGGGTCTACGAGCAGTACTTC
CASSTGVYEQYF
>NA|TRBJ2-1|NA|TRBV6-5
TGTGCCAGCAGTTACGCGGCGGGGATTCCTGAGCAGTTCTTC
CASSYAAGIPEQFF
>NA|TRBJ2-7|NA|TRBV5-4
TGTGCCAGCAGCTTGGCCGCAAGAGAGCAGTACTTC
CASSLAAREQYF
>few|TRBJ1-2|NA|TRBV7-2
TGTGCCAGCAGCTTAGTAGCAGGTTCCGGCTATGGCTACACCTTC
CASSLVAGSGYGYTF
>few|TRBJ2-1|TRBD2|TRBV3-1/TRBV3-2
TGTGCCAGCAGCCAAGGACTAGCGGGGGGGTTGTACAATGAGCAGTTCTTC
CASSQGLAGGLYNEQFF
>once|TRBJ1-2|TRBD1|TRBV27
TGTGCCAGCAGTTCCATCGGACAGGGTGATGGCTACACCTTC
CASSSIGQGDGYTF
>NA|TRBJ1-2|NA|TRBV7-9
TGTGCCAGCAGCTTAACTCAGACTAACTATGGCTACACCTTC
CASSLTQTNYGYTF
>NA|TRBJ1-5|NA|TRBV12-3/TRBV12-4
TGTGCCAGCAGTTCTGTTGGGCAGCCCCAGCATTTT
CASSSVGQPQHF
>few|TRBJ1-5|TRBD1|TRBV9
TGTGCCAGCAGTACAGGGGTTAGCAATCAGCCCCAGCATTTT
CASSTGVSNQPQHF
>NA|TRBJ2-2|NA|TRBV2
TGTGCCAGCAGTGAAATGCTCGTGACCGGGGAGCTGTTTTTT
CASSEMLVTGELFF
>NA|TRBJ1-1|TRBD1|TRBV11-3
TGTGCCAGCAGCACAGGGGGCCGGGCTGAAGCTTTCTTT
CASSTGGRAEAFF
>once|TRBJ2-3|NA|TRBV21-1
TGTGCCAGCAGCAAAATTAGCACAGATACGCAGTATTTT
CASSKISTDTQYF
>few|TRBJ1-6|NA|TRBV4-3
TGCGCCAGCAGCCAAATGGGAGATTCACCCCTCCACTTT
CASSQMGDSPLHF
>once|TRBJ2-5|NA|TRBV11-1
TGTGCCAGCTCCGTTCCCCCCTACGGGGGAATGGAGACCCAGTACTTC
CASSVPPYGGMETQYF
>NA|TRBJ2-3|NA|TRBV5-6
TGTGCCAGCAGCCTCGAAGACTCTTGGGCGCAGGGTACAGATACGCAGTATTTT
CASSLEDSWAQGTDTQYF
>NA|TRBJ1-1|NA|TRBV5-4
TGTGCCAGCAGCTTGGACGGACACATGAACACTGAAGCTTTCTTT
CASSLDGHMNTEAFF
>NA|TRBJ2-7|TRBD1|TRBV4-3
TGCGCCAGCAGCCAAGATAGAGGACAGGGGTACGAGCAGTACTTC
CASSQDRGQGYEQYF
>NA|TRBJ2-2|TRBD1|TRBV27
TGTGCCAGCAGTATACTACAGGGGTCCCCCCAGGAGCTGTTTTTT
CASSILQGSPQELFF
>NA|TRBJ2-7|NA|TRBV12-3/TRBV12-4
TGTGCCAGCAGCTTCTCCTACGAGCAGTACTTC
CASSFSYEQYF
>NA|TRBJ2-1|TRBD2|TRBV6-5
TGTGCCAGCAGTAGACTAGCGGGGGGGCGGAATGAGCAGTTCTTC
CASSRLAGGRNEQFF
>NA|TRBJ2-7|TRBD1|TRBV3-1/TRBV3-2
TGTGCCAGCAGCGCCCGACAGGGGGGCGAGCAGTACTTC
CASSARQGGEQYF
>NA|TRBJ2-2|TRBD1|TRBV4-1
TGCGCCAGCAGCCAAAAGTACCCCGGGACAGGGAACACCGGGGAGCTGTTTTTT
CASSQKYPGTGNTGELFF
>NA|TRBJ2-1|NA|TRBV2
TGTGCCAGCAGTGAATGGTCTTCAGGGCAGTTCTTC
CASSEWSSGQFF
>once|TRBJ2-2|NA|TRBV7-9
TGTGCCAGCAGGGCGAATTGGCGGAACACGAAGAACACCGGGGAGCTGTTTTTT
CASRANWRNTKNTGELFF
>few|TRBJ1-1|NA|TRBV7-9
TGTGCCAGCAGCTTTTCCGGGGACACTGAAGCTTTCTTT
CASSFSGDTEAFF
>NA|TRBJ1-5|NA|TRBV30
TGTGCCTGGGGGACAACGATGGGTCAGCCCCAGCATTTT
CAWGTTMGQPQHF
>NA|TRBJ2-4|NA|TRBV12-3/TRBV12-4
TGTGCCAGCAGTTTACAACCGGAAAACATTCAGTACTTC
CASSLQPENIQYF
>NA|TRBJ1-6|TRBD1|TRBV7-9
TGTGCCAGCAGCGCCCTGGGACAGGGAAATTCACCCCTCCACTTT
CASSALGQGNSPLHF
>NA|TRBJ1-5|TRBD1|TRBV19
TGTGCCAGTAGGACAGGGGCCGGGGGTAATCAGCCCCAGCATTTT
CASRTGAGGNQPQHF
>NA|TRBJ1-1|NA|TRBV5-1
TGCGCCAGCACCTTCGGCAGGTCGAACACTGAAGCTTTCTTT
CASTFGRSNTEAFF
>few|TRBJ2-7|NA|TRBV5-5
TGTGCCAGCAGCCCCCCCCGGGGCGACTCCTACGAGCAGTACTTC
CASSPPRGDSYEQYF
>NA|TRBJ1-6|NA|TRBV4-3
TGCGCCAGCAGCCGAAGTGTGGGGGACTCCTATAATTCACCCCTCCACTTT
CASSRSVGDSYNSPLHF
>NA|TRBJ2-7|NA|TRBV18
TGTGCCAGCTCAAAGGACGGAACCACCCCCTACGAGCAGTACTTC
CASSKDGTTPYEQYF
>NA|TRBJ1-5|TRBD1|TRBV18
TGTGCCAGCTCACCGCCGGGACAGGGGGCGAGCAATCAGCCCCAGCATTTT
CASSPPGQGASNQPQHF
>NA|TRBJ2-1|NA|TRBV6-6
TGTGCCAGCACCACCGACAGTAGGCAGTTCTTC
CASTTDSRQFF
>NA|TRBJ2-2|NA|TRBV6-1
TGTGCCAGCAGTGATGTGGTGATTAACACCGGGGAGCTGTTTTTT
CASSDVVINTGELFF
>NA|TRBJ1-2|TRBD1|TRBV2
TGTGCCAGCAGGGTCCCGACAGGGGGGAGCTATGGCTACACCTTC
CASRVPTGGSYGYTF
>NA|TRBJ1-2|NA|TRBV28
TGTGCCAGCAGCGCAGACCTCGGGACAAATTATGGCTACACCTTC
CASSADLGTNYGYTF
>NA|TRBJ2-2|NA|TRBV6-2/TRBV6-3
TGTGCCAGCAGTTACTCCGGGGGAACGCCGCGCACCGGGGAGCTGTTTTTT
CASSYSGGTPRTGELFF